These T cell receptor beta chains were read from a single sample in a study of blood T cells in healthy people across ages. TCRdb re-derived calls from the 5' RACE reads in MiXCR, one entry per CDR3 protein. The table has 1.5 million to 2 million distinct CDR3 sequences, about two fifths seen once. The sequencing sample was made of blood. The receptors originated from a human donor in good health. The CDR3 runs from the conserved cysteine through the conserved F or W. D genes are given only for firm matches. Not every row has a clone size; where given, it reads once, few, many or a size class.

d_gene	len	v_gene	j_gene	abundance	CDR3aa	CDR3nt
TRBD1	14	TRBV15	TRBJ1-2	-	CATSGDRRTDGYTF	TGTGCCACCAGCGGGGACAGAAGAACCGATGGCTACACCTTC
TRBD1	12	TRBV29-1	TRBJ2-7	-	CSAQGAGYEQYF	TGCAGCGCCCAGGGGGCAGGGTACGAGCAGTACTTC
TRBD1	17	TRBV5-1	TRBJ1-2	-	CASSLSGQGLFLHGYTF	TGCGCCAGCAGCTTGTCGGGACAGGGCCTCTTTCTCCATGGCTACACCTTC
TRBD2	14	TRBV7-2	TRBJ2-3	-	CASSFQRGGPTQYF	TGTGCCAGCAGCTTTCAGCGGGGGGGGCCGACGCAGTATTTT
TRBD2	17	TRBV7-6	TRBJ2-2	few	CASSLIAGVTNTGELFF	TGTGCCAGCAGCTTAATAGCGGGGGTAACGAACACCGGGGAGCTGTTTTTT
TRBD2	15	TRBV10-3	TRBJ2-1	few	CATSPASGGHNEQFF	TGTGCCACCTCGCCGGCGAGCGGGGGCCACAATGAGCAGTTCTTC
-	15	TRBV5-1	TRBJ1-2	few	CASSASTASNYGYTF	TGCGCCAGCAGCGCTTCGACAGCGTCTAACTATGGCTACACCTTC
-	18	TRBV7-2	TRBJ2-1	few	CASSLSGMNLLSYNEQFF	TGTGCCAGCAGCTTATCCGGGATGAACCTTCTCTCCTACAATGAGCAGTTCTTC
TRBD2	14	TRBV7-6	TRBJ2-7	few	CASSLTSGGHEQYF	TGTGCCAGCAGCTTAACTAGCGGGGGCCACGAGCAGTACTTC
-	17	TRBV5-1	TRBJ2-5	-	CASSVQGAQAGEETQYF	TGCGCCAGCAGCGTACAGGGGGCGCAAGCGGGGGAAGAGACCCAGTACTTC
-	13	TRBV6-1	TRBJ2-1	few	CASSANPLNEQFF	TGTGCCAGCAGCGCCAATCCCCTCAATGAGCAGTTCTTC
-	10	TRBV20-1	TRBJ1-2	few	CSGRIDGYTF	TGCTCAGGCCGTATTGATGGCTACACCTTC
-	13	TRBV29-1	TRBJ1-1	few	CSVSRTSDTEAFF	TGCAGCGTTTCTAGGACCTCCGACACTGAAGCTTTCTTT
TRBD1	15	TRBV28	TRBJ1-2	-	CTSRKPGQGIYGYTF	TGTACCAGCCGTAAACCGGGACAGGGTATCTATGGCTACACCTTC
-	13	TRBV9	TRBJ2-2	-	CASMGLRTGELFF	TGTGCCAGCATGGGGTTGCGCACCGGAGAGCTGTTTTTT
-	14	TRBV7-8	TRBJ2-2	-	CASSSITGTGELFF	TGTGCCAGCAGCTCGATTACAGGGACCGGGGAGCTGTTTTTT
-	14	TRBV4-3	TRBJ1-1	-	CASSQDSGLRGAFF	TGCGCCAGCAGCCAAGACAGTGGACTCCGTGGGGCTTTCTTT
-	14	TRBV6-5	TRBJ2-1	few	CASSRPGGSNEQFF	TGTGCCAGCAGCCGCCCTGGGGGGAGCAATGAGCAGTTCTTC
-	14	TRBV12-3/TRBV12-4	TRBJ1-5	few	CASSLAELNQPQHF	TGTGCCAGCAGTCTAGCGGAACTAAATCAGCCCCAGCATTTT
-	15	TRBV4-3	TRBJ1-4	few	CASSQVEQGSEKLFF	TGCGCCAGCAGCCAAGTAGAGCAGGGGAGTGAAAAACTGTTTTTT
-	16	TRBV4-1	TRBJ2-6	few	CASSQGSNVGAAVLTF	TGCGCCAGCAGCCAAGGGTCTAATGTGGGGGCGGCCGTCCTGACTTTC
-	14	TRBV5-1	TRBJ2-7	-	CASSLAARDNEQYF	TGCGCCAGCAGCTTGGCCGCACGGGATAACGAGCAGTACTTC
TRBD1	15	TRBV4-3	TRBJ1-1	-	CASSRLTGARAEAFF	TGCGCCAGCAGCCGACTGACAGGGGCGCGGGCTGAAGCTTTCTTT
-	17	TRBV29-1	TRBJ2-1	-	CSVDFFREGLFFGEQFF	TGCAGCGTTGATTTTTTTCGGGAAGGTCTATTTTTCGGTGAGCAGTTCTTC
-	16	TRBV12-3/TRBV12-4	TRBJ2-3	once	CACSSPQGASTDTQYF	TGTGCCTGCAGTTCACCCCAGGGAGCTAGCACAGATACGCAGTATTTT
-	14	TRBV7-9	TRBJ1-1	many	CASSFYREGTEAFF	TGTGCCAGCAGCTTTTACAGGGAGGGAACTGAAGCTTTCTTT
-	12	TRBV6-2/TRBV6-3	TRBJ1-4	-	CASSDQGEKLFF	TGTGCCAGCAGCGACCAAGGGGAAAAACTGTTTTTT
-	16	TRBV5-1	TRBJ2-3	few	CASSLETPVTINTQYF	TGCGCCAGCAGCTTGGAAACCCCGGTTACAATCAATACGCAGTATTTT
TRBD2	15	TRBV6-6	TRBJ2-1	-	CASSYGTSGGFEQFF	TGTGCCAGCAGTTACGGGACTAGCGGGGGGTTTGAGCAGTTCTTC
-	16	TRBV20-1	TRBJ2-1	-	CSARVPSRGAHNEQFF	TGCAGTGCTAGAGTTCCCTCTAGGGGGGCCCACAATGAGCAGTTCTTC
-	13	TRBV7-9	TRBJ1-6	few	CASSLAWDSPLHF	TGTGCCAGCAGCTTAGCCTGGGATTCACCCCTCCACTTT
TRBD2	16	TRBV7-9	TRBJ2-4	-	CASSLGSGETKNIQYF	TGTGCCAGCAGCCTAGGGAGCGGGGAAACCAAAAACATTCAGTACTTC
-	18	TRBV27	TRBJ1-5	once	CASSRRVPGGISNQPQHF	TGTGCCAGCAGTCGCAGGGTCCCCGGGGGGATCAGCAATCAGCCCCAGCATTTT
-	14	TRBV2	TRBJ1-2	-	CASSEMSSGLLYTF	TGTGCCAGCAGTGAAATGTCCTCGGGACTACTCTACACCTTC
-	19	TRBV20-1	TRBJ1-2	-	CSARDGSGAGLSRNYGYTF	TGCAGTGCTAGAGATGGGTCAGGGGCTGGATTGAGTAGAAACTATGGCTACACCTTC
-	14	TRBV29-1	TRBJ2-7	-	CSVLDATGFYEQYF	TGCAGCGTCCTAGATGCGACCGGCTTCTACGAGCAGTACTTC
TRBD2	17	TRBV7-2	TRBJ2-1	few	CASRSRTSGGSYNEQFF	TGTGCCAGCAGATCTAGGACTAGCGGGGGCTCCTACAATGAGCAGTTCTTC
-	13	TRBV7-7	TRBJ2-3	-	CASSPLGDDTQYF	TGTGCTAGCAGCCCCCTCGGCGACGATACGCAGTATTTT
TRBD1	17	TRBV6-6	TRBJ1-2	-	CASSYSGQTTANYGYTF	TGTGCCAGCAGTTACTCGGGACAGACCACAGCTAACTATGGCTACACCTTC
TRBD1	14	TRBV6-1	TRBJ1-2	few	CATNIGTAPDGYTF	TGTGCCACCAACATAGGGACAGCCCCGGATGGCTACACCTTC
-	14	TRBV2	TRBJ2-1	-	CASTRDPNGGEQFF	TGTGCCAGCACCCGGGACCCGAACGGGGGTGAGCAGTTCTTC
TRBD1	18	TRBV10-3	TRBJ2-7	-	CAISAPDRAEFSSYEQYF	TGTGCCATCAGTGCCCCCGACAGGGCCGAGTTTAGCTCCTACGAGCAGTACTTC
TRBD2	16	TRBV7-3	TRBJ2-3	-	CASSLSGLAGGNTQYF	TGTGCCAGCAGCTTATCCGGACTAGCGGGGGGGAATACGCAGTATTTT
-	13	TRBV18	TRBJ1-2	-	CASSLWGPSGYTF	TGTGCCAGCTCACTCTGGGGTCCGAGTGGCTACACCTTC
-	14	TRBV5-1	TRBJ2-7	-	CASGRDGTRGEQYF	TGCGCCAGCGGGCGAGATGGGACCCGCGGCGAGCAGTACTTC
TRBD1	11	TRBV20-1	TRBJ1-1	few	CSALTGEEAFF	TGCAGTGCGCTTACAGGGGAAGAAGCTTTCTTT
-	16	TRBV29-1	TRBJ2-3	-	CSVLGGLPSTTDTQYF	TGCAGCGTTCTAGGCGGGCTACCATCGACCACAGATACGCAGTATTTT
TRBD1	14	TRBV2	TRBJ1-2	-	CASVRLRGPYGYTF	TGTGCCAGCGTCCGATTGAGGGGGCCTTATGGCTACACCTTC
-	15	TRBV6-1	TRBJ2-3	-	CASSGDGASTDTQYF	TGTGCCAGCAGTGGCGACGGGGCGTCCACAGATACGCAGTATTTT
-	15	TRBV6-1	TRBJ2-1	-	CASSPLGQLYNEQFF	TGTGCCAGCAGTCCCCTCGGACAGTTATACAATGAGCAGTTCTTC
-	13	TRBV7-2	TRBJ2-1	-	CASSLLGINEQFF	TGTGCCAGCAGCTTATTGGGAATCAATGAGCAGTTCTTC
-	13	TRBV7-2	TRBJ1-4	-	CASSPGQGEKLFF	TGTGCCTCAAGCCCGGGGCAGGGTGAAAAACTGTTTTTT
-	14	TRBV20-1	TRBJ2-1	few	CSALAEVSYNEQFF	TGCAGTGCCCTCGCGGAGGTCTCCTACAATGAGCAGTTCTTC
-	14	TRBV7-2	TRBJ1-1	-	CASSLQNWNTEAFF	TGTGCCAGCAGCTTACAGAATTGGAACACCGAAGCTTTCTTT
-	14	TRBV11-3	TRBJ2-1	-	CASSRFLTYNEQFF	TGTGCCAGCAGCCGATTCTTAACCTACAATGAGCAGTTCTTC
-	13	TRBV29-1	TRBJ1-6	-	CSVVTGPNSPLHF	TGCAGCGTTGTGACAGGACCTAATTCACCCCTCCACTTT
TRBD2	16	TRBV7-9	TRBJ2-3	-	CASSLAYGLAADTQYF	TGTGCCAGCAGCTTAGCCTACGGACTAGCGGCGGATACGCAGTATTTT